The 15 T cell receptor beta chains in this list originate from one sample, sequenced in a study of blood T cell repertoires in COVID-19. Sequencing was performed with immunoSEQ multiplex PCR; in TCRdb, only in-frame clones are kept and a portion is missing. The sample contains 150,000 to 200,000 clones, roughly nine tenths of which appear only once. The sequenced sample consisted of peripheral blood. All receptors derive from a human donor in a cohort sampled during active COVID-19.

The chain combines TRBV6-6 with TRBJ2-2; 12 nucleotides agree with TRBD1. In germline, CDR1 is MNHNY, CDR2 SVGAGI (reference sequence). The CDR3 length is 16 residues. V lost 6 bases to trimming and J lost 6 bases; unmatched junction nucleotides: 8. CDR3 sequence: CASSRYGTGGPGELFF. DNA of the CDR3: TGTGCCAGCAGCCGCTACGGGACAGGGGGCCCCGGGGAGCTGTTTTTT.

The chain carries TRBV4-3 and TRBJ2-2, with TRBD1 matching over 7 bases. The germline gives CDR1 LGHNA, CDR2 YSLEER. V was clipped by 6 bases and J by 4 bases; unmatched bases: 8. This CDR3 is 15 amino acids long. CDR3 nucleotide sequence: TGCGCCAGCAGTCATAGCTCAGGGGGCACCGGGGAGCTGTTTTTT. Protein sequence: CASSHSSGGTGELFF.

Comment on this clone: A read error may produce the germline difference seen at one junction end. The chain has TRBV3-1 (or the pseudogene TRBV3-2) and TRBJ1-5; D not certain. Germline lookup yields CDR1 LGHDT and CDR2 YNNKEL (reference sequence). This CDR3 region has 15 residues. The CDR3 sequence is CASSQEGRRDQPQHF. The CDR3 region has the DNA TGTGCCAGCAGCCAAGAAGGGAGGCGGGATCAGCCCCAACATTTT.

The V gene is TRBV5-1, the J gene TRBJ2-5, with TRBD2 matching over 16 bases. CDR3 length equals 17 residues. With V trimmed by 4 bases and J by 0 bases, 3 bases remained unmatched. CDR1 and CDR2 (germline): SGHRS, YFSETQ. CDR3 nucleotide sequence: TGCGCCAGCAGCGCCGGGACTAGCGGGGGGGACCAAGAGACCCAGTACTTC. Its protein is CASSAGTSGGDQETQYF.

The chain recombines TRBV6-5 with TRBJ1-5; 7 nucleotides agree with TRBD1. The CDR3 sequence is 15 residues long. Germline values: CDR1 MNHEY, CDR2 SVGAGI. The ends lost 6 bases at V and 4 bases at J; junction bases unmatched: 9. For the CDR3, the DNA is TGTGCCAGCAGGAAGGGGACAGACCCAAATCAGCCCCAGCATTTT. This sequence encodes CASRKGTDPNQPQHF.

The CDR3 is CASSLPGDRSATNEKLFF. As DNA, the CDR3 is TGTGCCAGCAGTTTACCCGGGGACAGAAGTGCAACTAATGAAAAACTGTTTTTT. The chain uses TRBV28 and TRBJ1-4, with 7 bases matching TRBD1. The CDR3 has 18 amino acids. Per germline, CDR1 MDHEN and CDR2 SYDVKM. Losses at the gene ends were 2 bases for V and 0 bases for J; bases not matched to a gene: 9.

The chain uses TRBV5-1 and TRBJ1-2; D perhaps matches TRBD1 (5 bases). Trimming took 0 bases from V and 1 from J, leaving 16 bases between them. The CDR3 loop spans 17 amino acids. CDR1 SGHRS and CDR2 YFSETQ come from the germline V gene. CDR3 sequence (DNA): TGCGCCAGCAGCTTGGAACCGCCGGGGGGTAATAACTATGGCTACACCTTC. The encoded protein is CASSLEPPGGNNYGYTF.

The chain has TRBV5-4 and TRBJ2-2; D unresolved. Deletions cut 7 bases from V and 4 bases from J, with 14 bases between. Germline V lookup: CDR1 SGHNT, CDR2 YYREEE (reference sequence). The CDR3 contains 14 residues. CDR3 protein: CASHPRGGTGELFF. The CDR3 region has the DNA TGTGCCAGCCACCCGCGTGGCGGCACCGGGGAGCTGTTTTTT.

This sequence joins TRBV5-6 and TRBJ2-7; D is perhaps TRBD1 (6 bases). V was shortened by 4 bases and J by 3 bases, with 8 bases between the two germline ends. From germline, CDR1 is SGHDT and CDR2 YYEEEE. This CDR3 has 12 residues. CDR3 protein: CASSMDSYEQYF. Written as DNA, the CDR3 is TGTGCCAGCAGCATGGACAGCTACGAGCAGTACTTC. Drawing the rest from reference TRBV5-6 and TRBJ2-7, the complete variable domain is DAGVTQSPTHLIKTRGQQVTLRCSPKSGHDTVSWYQQALGQGPQFIFQYYEEEERQRGNFPDRFSGHQFPNYSSELNVNALLLGDSALYLCASSMDSYEQYFGPGTRLTVT.

The CDR3 region is CASSILAGGPGELFF. The CDR3 DNA reads as TGTGCCAGCAGCATCCTAGCGGGAGGGCCCGGGGAGCTGTTTTTT. The chain has TRBV7-3 and TRBJ2-2; 12 bases line up with TRBD2. The CDR3 extends over 15 amino acids. Trimming cost V 5 bases and J 6 bases; bases outside gene matches: 4. Germline values: CDR1 SGHTA, CDR2 FQGTGA. Looking up the rest from reference TRBV7-3 and TRBJ2-2 gives the full variable domain: GAGVSQTPSNKVTEKGKYVELRCDPISGHTALYWYRQSLGQGPEFLIYFQGTGAADDSGLPNDRFFAVRPEGSVSTLKIQRTERGDSAVYLCASSILAGGPGELFFGEGSRLTVL.

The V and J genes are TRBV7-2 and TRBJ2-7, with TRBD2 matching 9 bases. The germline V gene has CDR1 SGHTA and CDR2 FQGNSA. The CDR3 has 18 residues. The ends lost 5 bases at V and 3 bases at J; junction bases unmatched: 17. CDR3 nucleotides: TGTGCCAGCAGCCTCCCGCGTGGGACTAGCAGCAATCGCTACGAGCAGTACTTC. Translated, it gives CASSLPRGTSSNRYEQYF. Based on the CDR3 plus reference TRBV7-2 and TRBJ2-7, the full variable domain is GAGVSQSPSNKVTEKGKDVELRCDPISGHTALYWYRQSLGQGLEFLIYFQGNSAPDKSGLPSDRFSAERTGGSVSTLTIQRTQQEDSAVYLCASSLPRGTSSNRYEQYFGPGTRLTVT.

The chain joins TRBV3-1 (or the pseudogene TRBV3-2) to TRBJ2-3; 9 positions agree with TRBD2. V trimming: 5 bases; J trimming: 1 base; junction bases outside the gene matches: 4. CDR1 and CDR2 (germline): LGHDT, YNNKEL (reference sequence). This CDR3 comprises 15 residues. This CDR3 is CASSSRTSGTDTQYF. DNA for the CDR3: TGTGCCAGCAGCTCTCGGACTAGCGGCACAGATACGCAGTATTTT.

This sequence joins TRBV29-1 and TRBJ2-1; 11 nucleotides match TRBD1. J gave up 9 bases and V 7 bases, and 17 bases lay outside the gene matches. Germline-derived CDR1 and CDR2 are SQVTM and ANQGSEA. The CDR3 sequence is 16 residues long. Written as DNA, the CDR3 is TGCAGCGCCAACTTACCCCGGACAGGGGGCTTAGGTGAGCAGTTCTTC. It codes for CSANLPRTGGLGEQFF.

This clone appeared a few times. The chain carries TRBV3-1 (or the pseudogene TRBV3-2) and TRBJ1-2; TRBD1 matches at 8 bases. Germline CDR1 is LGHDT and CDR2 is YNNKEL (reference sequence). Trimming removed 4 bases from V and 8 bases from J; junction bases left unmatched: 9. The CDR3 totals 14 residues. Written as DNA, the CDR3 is TGTGCCAGCAGCCGAGAGGACAGGGATGGAGGCTACACCTTC. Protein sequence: CASSREDRDGGYTF.

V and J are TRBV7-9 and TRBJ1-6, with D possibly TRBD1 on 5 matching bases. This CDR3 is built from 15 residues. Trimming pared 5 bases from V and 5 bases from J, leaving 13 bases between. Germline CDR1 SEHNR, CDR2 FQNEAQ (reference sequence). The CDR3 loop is CASSIQGIDNSPLHF. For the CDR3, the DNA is TGTGCCAGCAGCATCCAGGGTATCGATAATTCACCCCTCCACTTT.